The rows below give T cell receptor beta chains drawn from one sample of a study of blood T cell repertoires in COVID-19. TCRdb's table, derived via immunoSEQ multiplex PCR, lists solely in-frame clones and lacks some. The data show 300,000 to 350,000 clones, around 90% seen once. The sequencing input was PBMCs or T cells enriched from blood (not recorded which). The receptors stem from a woman aged 18 to 35 with acute COVID-19. Both conserved end residues are part of each CDR3. A D gene is named only where the DNA matches it firmly. Rows may omit the clone size; those that give it use once, few, many or a size class.

CDR3aa: CASSFGVTSNQPQHF
CDR3nt: TGTGCCAGCAGTTTCGGGGTAACGAGCAATCAGCCCCAGCATTTT
d_gene: .
j_gene: TRBJ1-5
v_gene: TRBV28
abundance: .

CDR3aa: CAIRDKNTEAFF
CDR3nt: TGTGCCATAAGGGACAAGAACACTGAAGCTTTCTTT
d_gene: .
j_gene: TRBJ1-1
v_gene: TRBV10-3
abundance: .

CDR3aa: CASVRQGDEQYF
CDR3nt: TGTGCCAGCGTGAGACAGGGGGACGAGCAGTACTTC
d_gene: TRBD1
j_gene: TRBJ2-7
v_gene: TRBV7-9
abundance: .

CDR3aa: CASGGGQLSSYEQYF
CDR3nt: TGTGCCAGTGGAGGGGGACAGCTAAGCTCCTACGAGCAGTACTTC
d_gene: .
j_gene: TRBJ2-7
v_gene: TRBV19
abundance: few

CDR3aa: CAISEQAPGLADQETQYF
CDR3nt: TGTGCCATCAGTGAGCAAGCCCCGGGACTAGCGGACCAAGAGACCCAGTACTTC
d_gene: TRBD2
j_gene: TRBJ2-5
v_gene: TRBV10-3
abundance: .

CDR3aa: CASVDSFPKNTEAFF
CDR3nt: TGTGCCAGCGTCGACAGTTTCCCTAAGAACACTGAAGCTTTCTTT
d_gene: .
j_gene: TRBJ1-1
v_gene: TRBV28
abundance: .

CDR3aa: CSAHRGLGETQYF
CDR3nt: TGCAGCGCCCACAGGGGGCTCGGGGAGACCCAGTACTTC
d_gene: TRBD1
j_gene: TRBJ2-5
v_gene: TRBV29-1
abundance: .

CDR3aa: CASSSQRRREAEYEQYF
CDR3nt: TGTGCCAGCAGTTCCCAACGACGGCGGGAGGCGGAGTACGAGCAGTACTTC
d_gene: TRBD2
j_gene: TRBJ2-7
v_gene: TRBV6-8
abundance: once

CDR3aa: CASSPYQTSGSDAEQFF
CDR3nt: TGTGCCAGCAGCCCCTACCAGACTAGCGGGAGCGACGCTGAGCAGTTCTTC
d_gene: TRBD2
j_gene: TRBJ2-1
v_gene: TRBV7-3
abundance: once

CDR3aa: CASSYSWGEYEQYF
CDR3nt: TGTGCCAGCAGTTACTCATGGGGGGAGTACGAGCAGTACTTC
d_gene: .
j_gene: TRBJ2-7
v_gene: TRBV6-5
abundance: .

CDR3aa: CASSPQDAGRGYEQYF
CDR3nt: TGTGCCAGCTCACCGCAGGACGCCGGACGGGGCTACGAGCAGTACTTC
d_gene: .
j_gene: TRBJ2-7
v_gene: TRBV18
abundance: .

CDR3aa: CASSFGQDLEPQHF
CDR3nt: TGTGCCAGCAGCTTTGGACAGGACCTGGAGCCCCAGCATTTT
d_gene: TRBD1
j_gene: TRBJ1-5
v_gene: TRBV5-5
abundance: .

CDR3aa: CASSPLEGLAGGYNEQFF
CDR3nt: TGTGCCAGCAGCCCCTTAGAGGGGCTAGCGGGAGGTTACAATGAGCAGTTCTTC
d_gene: TRBD2
j_gene: TRBJ2-1
v_gene: TRBV7-9
abundance: .

CDR3aa: CASSLGAGDGYTF
CDR3nt: TGCGCCAGCAGCTTGGGGGCAGGGGATGGCTACACCTTC
d_gene: .
j_gene: TRBJ1-2
v_gene: TRBV5-1
abundance: .

CDR3aa: CASSPVLAELDTQYF
CDR3nt: TGTGCCAGCAGCCCCGTACTAGCGGAACTAGATACGCAGTATTTT
d_gene: TRBD2
j_gene: TRBJ2-3
v_gene: TRBV5-6
abundance: .

CDR3aa: CASSLEQTLLYGYTF
CDR3nt: TGTGCCAGCAGCTTGGAACAGACCCTCCTCTATGGCTACACCTTC
d_gene: .
j_gene: TRBJ1-2
v_gene: TRBV5-4
abundance: .

CDR3aa: CSARHTDTQYF
CDR3nt: TGCAGCGCAAGACATACAGATACGCAGTATTTT
d_gene: .
j_gene: TRBJ2-3
v_gene: TRBV29-1
abundance: .

CDR3aa: CASSQSTGIYTSGELFF
CDR3nt: TGTGCCAGCAGCCAATCGACAGGGATCTATACCTCGGGGGAGCTGTTTTTT
d_gene: TRBD1
j_gene: TRBJ2-2
v_gene: TRBV14
abundance: few

CDR3aa: CASILGGGESYTF
CDR3nt: TGTGCCAGTATCCTCGGAGGGGGGGAAAGCTACACCTTC
d_gene: .
j_gene: TRBJ1-2
v_gene: TRBV19
abundance: .

CDR3aa: CAWRGQMNSPLHF
CDR3nt: TGTGCCTGGAGGGGACAGATGAATTCACCCCTCCACTTT
d_gene: TRBD1
j_gene: TRBJ1-6
v_gene: TRBV30
abundance: .

CDR3aa: CASRRGQRNTGELFF
CDR3nt: TGTGCCAGCAGGAGGGGACAGAGGAACACCGGGGAGCTGTTTTTT
d_gene: TRBD1
j_gene: TRBJ2-2
v_gene: TRBV6-5
abundance: .

CDR3aa: CASRTGGLGKEFF
CDR3nt: TGTGCCAGCAGGACAGGTGGCTTAGGGAAGGAGTTCTTC
d_gene: .
j_gene: TRBJ2-1
v_gene: TRBV28
abundance: .

CDR3aa: CASSLGETHGYTF
CDR3nt: TGTGCCAGCAGTTTAGGAGAGACCCATGGCTACACCTTC
d_gene: .
j_gene: TRBJ1-2
v_gene: TRBV28
abundance: .

CDR3aa: CASSLSGQIHTEAFF
CDR3nt: TGTGCCAGCAGCCTATCGGGACAAATCCACACTGAAGCTTTCTTT
d_gene: .
j_gene: TRBJ1-1
v_gene: TRBV7-9
abundance: .

CDR3aa: CASSYDSSGYGYTF
CDR3nt: TGTGCCAGCAGCTATGACAGTAGCGGCTATGGCTACACCTTC
d_gene: .
j_gene: TRBJ1-2
v_gene: TRBV7-3
abundance: once

CDR3aa: CASRYRDRDEQYF
CDR3nt: TGTGCCAGCAGGTACCGGGACAGGGATGAGCAGTACTTC
d_gene: TRBD1
j_gene: TRBJ2-7
v_gene: TRBV7-9
abundance: .

CDR3aa: CASRPRLEGWSSPLHF
CDR3nt: TGTGCCAGCAGGCCTCGTCTTGAGGGCTGGAGTTCACCCCTCCACTTT
d_gene: .
j_gene: TRBJ1-6
v_gene: TRBV2
abundance: .

CDR3aa: CASSWQGSTEAFF
CDR3nt: TGTGCCAGCAGCTGGCAAGGGAGCACTGAAGCTTTCTTT
d_gene: .
j_gene: TRBJ1-1
v_gene: TRBV28
abundance: .

CDR3aa: CASSLTSGGANTGELFF
CDR3nt: TGTGCCAGCAGTCTAACTAGCGGGGGCGCGAACACCGGGGAGCTGTTTTTT
d_gene: TRBD2
j_gene: TRBJ2-2
v_gene: TRBV11-2
abundance: .

CDR3aa: CASRQENTEAFF
CDR3nt: TGTGCCAGTCGACAGGAGAACACTGAAGCTTTCTTT
d_gene: .
j_gene: TRBJ1-1
v_gene: TRBV19
abundance: .

CDR3aa: CASSLEGATGELFF
CDR3nt: TGTGCCAGCAGCCTTGAGGGGGCCACCGGGGAGCTGTTTTTT
d_gene: TRBD1
j_gene: TRBJ2-2
v_gene: TRBV7-3
abundance: .

CDR3aa: CASSRGQAVGYTF
CDR3nt: TGCGCCAGCAGCAGGGGGCAGGCTGTTGGCTACACCTTC
d_gene: TRBD1
j_gene: TRBJ1-2
v_gene: TRBV5-1
abundance: .

CDR3aa: CSVELPGLAGETQYF
CDR3nt: TGCAGCGTTGAACTTCCGGGACTAGCGGGAGAGACCCAGTACTTC
d_gene: TRBD2
j_gene: TRBJ2-5
v_gene: TRBV29-1
abundance: .

CDR3aa: CASSLGDRENTEAFF
CDR3nt: TGCGCCAGCAGCTTGGGAGACAGGGAGAACACTGAAGCTTTCTTT
d_gene: TRBD1
j_gene: TRBJ1-1
v_gene: TRBV5-1
abundance: once

CDR3aa: CASSPPSERFHNEQFF
CDR3nt: TGTGCCAGCTCACCACCGTCGGAGCGGTTTCACAATGAGCAGTTCTTC
d_gene: .
j_gene: TRBJ2-1
v_gene: TRBV18
abundance: once

CDR3aa: CASTILAGATDTQYF
CDR3nt: TGCGCCAGCACGATACTAGCGGGAGCGACAGATACGCAGTATTTT
d_gene: TRBD2
j_gene: TRBJ2-3
v_gene: TRBV5-1
abundance: few

CDR3aa: CASSQATDTQYF
CDR3nt: TGTGCCAGCAGCCAAGCAACAGATACGCAGTATTTT
d_gene: .
j_gene: TRBJ2-3
v_gene: TRBV3-1/TRBV3-2
abundance: .

CDR3aa: CATSDTPFLAWSTDTQYF
CDR3nt: TGTGCCACCAGTGACACTCCTTTTCTAGCGTGGAGCACAGATACGCAGTATTTT
d_gene: .
j_gene: TRBJ2-3
v_gene: TRBV24-1
abundance: .

CDR3aa: CASSPEASYEQYF
CDR3nt: TGTGCCAGCAGTCCCGAGGCGTCCTACGAGCAGTACTTC
d_gene: .
j_gene: TRBJ2-7
v_gene: TRBV25-1
abundance: .

CDR3aa: CASSLNEGGYTF
CDR3nt: TGTGCCAGCAGTCTCAACGAGGGTGGCTACACCTTC
d_gene: .
j_gene: TRBJ1-2
v_gene: TRBV28
abundance: .

CDR3aa: CASRLDTLKGYTF
CDR3nt: TGTGCCAGCAGACTAGACACGCTGAAGGGCTACACCTTC
d_gene: .
j_gene: TRBJ1-2
v_gene: TRBV28
abundance: .

CDR3aa: CASSTGQQGNQPQHF
CDR3nt: TGTGCCAGTAGTACTGGACAGCAGGGCAATCAGCCCCAGCATTTT
d_gene: .
j_gene: TRBJ1-5
v_gene: TRBV19
abundance: few

CDR3aa: CASSVGMQGDYGYTF
CDR3nt: TGTGCCAGCAGCGTAGGGATGCAAGGGGACTATGGCTACACCTTC
d_gene: .
j_gene: TRBJ1-2
v_gene: TRBV9
abundance: .

CDR3aa: CASQSGWKETQYF
CDR3nt: TGTGCCAGCCAAAGCGGGTGGAAGGAGACCCAGTACTTC
d_gene: .
j_gene: TRBJ2-5
v_gene: TRBV6-5
abundance: few

CDR3aa: CASSMTAGAATGELFF
CDR3nt: TGTGCCAGTAGTATGACGGCGGGAGCGGCAACCGGGGAGCTGTTTTTT
d_gene: TRBD2
j_gene: TRBJ2-2
v_gene: TRBV19
abundance: .

CDR3aa: CSVGAGGSSSGNTIYF
CDR3nt: TGCAGCGTTGGGGCAGGGGGCTCATCCTCTGGAAACACCATATATTTT
d_gene: TRBD1
j_gene: TRBJ1-3
v_gene: TRBV29-1
abundance: .

CDR3aa: CATSSDRGRGYNEQFF
CDR3nt: TGTGCCACCAGCAGCGACAGGGGGCGGGGTTACAATGAGCAGTTCTTC
d_gene: TRBD1
j_gene: TRBJ2-1
v_gene: TRBV15
abundance: .

CDR3aa: CASSVALGLAGTGELFF
CDR3nt: TGTGCCAGCAGCGTAGCTCTGGGACTAGCAGGCACCGGGGAGCTGTTTTTT
d_gene: TRBD2
j_gene: TRBJ2-2
v_gene: TRBV9
abundance: .

CDR3aa: CASSLLVLAGSEQYF
CDR3nt: TGTGCCAGCAGCTTATTGGTTCTAGCGGGGAGCGAGCAGTACTTC
d_gene: TRBD2
j_gene: TRBJ2-7
v_gene: TRBV11-2
abundance: .

CDR3aa: CASSLMGLAGGGETQYF
CDR3nt: TGCGCCAGCAGCCTTATGGGACTAGCGGGAGGGGGTGAAACGCAGTATTTT
d_gene: TRBD2
j_gene: TRBJ2-3
v_gene: TRBV5-1
abundance: .

CDR3aa: CASSLGTGGPAEAFF
CDR3nt: TGCGCCAGCAGCTTGGGGACAGGGGGCCCCGCTGAAGCTTTCTTT
d_gene: TRBD1
j_gene: TRBJ1-1
v_gene: TRBV5-1
abundance: .

CDR3aa: CASSPGRTNEKLFF
CDR3nt: TGTGCCAGCAGCCCGGGGAGGACTAATGAAAAACTGTTTTTT
d_gene: .
j_gene: TRBJ1-4
v_gene: TRBV5-5
abundance: .

CDR3aa: CASSERDFEQYF
CDR3nt: TGTGCCAGCAGTGAGCGGGACTTCGAGCAGTACTTC
d_gene: TRBD2
j_gene: TRBJ2-7
v_gene: TRBV28
abundance: .

CDR3aa: CASSEATPGQGITEAFF
CDR3nt: TGTGCCAGCAGTGAAGCAACCCCTGGACAGGGTATCACTGAAGCTTTCTTT
d_gene: TRBD1
j_gene: TRBJ1-1
v_gene: TRBV6-1
abundance: .

CDR3aa: CASSSLRRDREKNYGYTF
CDR3nt: TGTGCCAGCAGCTCTCTACGGCGGGACAGGGAAAAAAACTATGGCTACACCTTC
d_gene: TRBD1
j_gene: TRBJ1-2
v_gene: TRBV11-2
abundance: .

CDR3aa: CATSDLRDTQETQYF
CDR3nt: TGTGCCACCAGTGACCTCCGGGACACCCAAGAGACCCAGTACTTC
d_gene: .
j_gene: TRBJ2-5
v_gene: TRBV24-1
abundance: .